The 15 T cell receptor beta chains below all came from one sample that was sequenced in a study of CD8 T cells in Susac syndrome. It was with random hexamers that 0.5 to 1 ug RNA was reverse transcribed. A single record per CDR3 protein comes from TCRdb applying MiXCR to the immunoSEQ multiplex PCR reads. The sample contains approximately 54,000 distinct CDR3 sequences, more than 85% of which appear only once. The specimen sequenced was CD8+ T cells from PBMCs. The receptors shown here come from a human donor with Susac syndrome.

The CDR3: CSALAGGLEQYF. Written as DNA, the CDR3 is TGCAGCGCACTAGCGGGGGGTCTCGAGCAGTACTTC. The rearrangement joins TRBV29-1 to TRBJ2-7, with TRBD2 matching over 12 bases. CDR3 length: 12 amino acids. Germline lookup yields CDR1 SQVTM and CDR2 ANQGSEA. J was trimmed by 6 bases and V by 7 bases; bases with no gene match: 4.

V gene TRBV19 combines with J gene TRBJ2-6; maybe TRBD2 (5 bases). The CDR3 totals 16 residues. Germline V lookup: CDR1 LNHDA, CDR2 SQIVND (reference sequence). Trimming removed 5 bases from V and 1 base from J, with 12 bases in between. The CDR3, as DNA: TGTGCCAGTAGTCGGGCGGGTACTTCTGGGGCCAACGTCCTGACTTTC. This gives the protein CASSRAGTSGANVLTF.

This CDR3 is CASSSTGGQYF. The CDR3 DNA sequence: TGTGCCAGCAGTTCGACAGGGGGACAGTACTTC. J is TRBJ2-5 and V is TRBV27; 9 bases fit TRBD1. The CDR3 is 11 residues long. Unmatched junction bases numbered 2, after V lost 4 bases and J lost 11 bases. Germline V gives CDR1 MNHEY, CDR2 SMNVEV (reference sequence).

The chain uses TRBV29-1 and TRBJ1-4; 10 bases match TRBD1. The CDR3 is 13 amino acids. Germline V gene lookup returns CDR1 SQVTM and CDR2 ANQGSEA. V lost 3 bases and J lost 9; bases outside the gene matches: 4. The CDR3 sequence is CSVDGDRGKKLFF. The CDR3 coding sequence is TGCAGCGTTGATGGGGACAGGGGTAAAAAACTGTTTTTT.

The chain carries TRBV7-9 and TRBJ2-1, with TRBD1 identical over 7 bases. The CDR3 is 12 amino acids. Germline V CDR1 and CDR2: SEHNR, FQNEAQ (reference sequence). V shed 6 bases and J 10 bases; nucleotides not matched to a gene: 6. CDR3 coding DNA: TGTGCCAGCAGGGATACAGGGGTGGAGCAGTTCTTC. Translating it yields CASRDTGVEQFF.

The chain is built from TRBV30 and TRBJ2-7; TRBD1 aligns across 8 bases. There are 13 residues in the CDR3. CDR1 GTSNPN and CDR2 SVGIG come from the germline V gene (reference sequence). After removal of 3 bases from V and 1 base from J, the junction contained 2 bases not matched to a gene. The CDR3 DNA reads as TGTGCCTGGAGCTGGGACAGGTCCTACGAGCAGTACTTC. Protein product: CAWSWDRSYEQYF.

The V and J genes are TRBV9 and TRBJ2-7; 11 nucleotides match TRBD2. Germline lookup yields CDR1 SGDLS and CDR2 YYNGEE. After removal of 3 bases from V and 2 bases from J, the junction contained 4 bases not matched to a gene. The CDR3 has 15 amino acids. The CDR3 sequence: CASSGGTSGTYEQYF. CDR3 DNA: TGTGCCAGCAGCGGAGGGACTAGCGGAACCTACGAGCAGTACTTC.

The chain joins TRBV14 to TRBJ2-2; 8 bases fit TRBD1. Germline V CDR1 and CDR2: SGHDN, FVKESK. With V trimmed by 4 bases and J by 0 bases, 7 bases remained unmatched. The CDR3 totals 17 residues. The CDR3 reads CASSRFTGGTNTGELFF. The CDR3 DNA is TGTGCCAGCAGCCGATTCACAGGGGGGACGAACACCGGGGAGCTGTTTTTT.

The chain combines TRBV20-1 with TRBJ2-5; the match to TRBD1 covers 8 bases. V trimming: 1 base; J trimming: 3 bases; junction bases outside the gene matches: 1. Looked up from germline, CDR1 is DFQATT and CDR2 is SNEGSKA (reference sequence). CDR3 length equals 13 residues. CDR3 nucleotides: TGCAGTGCTAGAGCGACAGGGGAAGAGACCCAGTACTTC. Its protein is CSARATGEETQYF.

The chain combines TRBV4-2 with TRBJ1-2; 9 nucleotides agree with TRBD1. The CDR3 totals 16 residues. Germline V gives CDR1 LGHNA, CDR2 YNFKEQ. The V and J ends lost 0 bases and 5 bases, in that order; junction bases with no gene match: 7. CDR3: CASSQERRDRVYGYTF. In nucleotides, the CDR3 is TGTGCCAGCAGCCAAGAACGTCGGGACAGGGTGTATGGCTACACCTTC.

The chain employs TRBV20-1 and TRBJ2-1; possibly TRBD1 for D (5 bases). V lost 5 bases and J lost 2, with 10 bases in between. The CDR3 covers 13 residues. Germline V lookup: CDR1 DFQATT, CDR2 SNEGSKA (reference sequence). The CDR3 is CSAGRVTYNEQFF. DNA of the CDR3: TGCAGTGCTGGCAGGGTTACCTACAATGAGCAGTTCTTC.

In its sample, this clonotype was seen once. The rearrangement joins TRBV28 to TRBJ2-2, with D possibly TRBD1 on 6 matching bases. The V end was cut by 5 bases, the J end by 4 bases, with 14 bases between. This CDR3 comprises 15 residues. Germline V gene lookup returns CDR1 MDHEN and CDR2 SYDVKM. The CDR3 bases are TGTGCCAGCAGTCCTCGGGACAAATTCACCGGGGAGCTGTTTTTT. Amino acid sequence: CASSPRDKFTGELFF.

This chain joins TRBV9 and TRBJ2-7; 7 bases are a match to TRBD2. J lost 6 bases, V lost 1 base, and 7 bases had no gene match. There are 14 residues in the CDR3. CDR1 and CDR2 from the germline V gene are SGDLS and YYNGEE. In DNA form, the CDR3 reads TGTGCCAGCAGCGTAACCGGGGGGTACGGCGAGCAGTACTTC. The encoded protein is CASSVTGGYGEQYF.

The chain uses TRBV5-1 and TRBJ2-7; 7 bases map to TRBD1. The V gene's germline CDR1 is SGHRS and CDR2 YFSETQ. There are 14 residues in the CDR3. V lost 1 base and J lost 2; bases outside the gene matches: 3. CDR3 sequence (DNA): TGCGCCAGCAGCTTGAGGGGACAGACCTACGAGCAGTACTTC. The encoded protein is CASSLRGQTYEQYF.

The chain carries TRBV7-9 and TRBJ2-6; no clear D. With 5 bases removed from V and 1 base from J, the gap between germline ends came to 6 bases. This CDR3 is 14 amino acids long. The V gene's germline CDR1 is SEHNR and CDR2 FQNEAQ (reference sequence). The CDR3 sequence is CASSPGSGANVLTF. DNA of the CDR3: TGTGCCAGCAGCCCGGGTTCTGGGGCCAACGTCCTGACTTTC.